The 28 T cell receptor beta chains reported below all come from one sample, sequenced in a study of technical replicates of blood from several donors. Profiled with immunoSEQ multiplex PCR; TCRdb holds only in-frame clones, not every one. The profile shows approximately 100,000 clones, roughly 95% of them singletons. Sequences were obtained from T cells isolated from PBMCs. Every receptor here comes from a human donor in good health.

This chain connects TRBV11-3 to TRBJ1-3; the D is unclear. Trimming removed 8 bases at V and 3 bases at J, with 8 bases between. The CDR3 covers 12 residues. The germline V gene encodes CDR1 SGHNT and CDR2 YENEEA. CDR3 sequence: CASSINGNTIYF. The CDR3 bases are TGTGCCAGCTCCATCAATGGAAACACCATATATTTT. Full variable domain (outside the CDR3, taken from reference TRBV11-3 and TRBJ1-3): EAGVVQSPRYKIIEKKQPVAFWCNPISGHNTLYWYLQNLGQGPELLIRYENEEAVDDSQLPKDRFSAERLKGVDSTLKIQPAELGDSAVYLCASSINGNTIYFGEGSWLTVV.

This clone was detected once. The V gene is TRBV6-5, the J gene TRBJ1-6; 8 bases fit TRBD1. Germline CDR1 reads MNHEY; CDR2 reads SVGAGI. The V and J ends lost 4 bases and 5 bases, in that order; junction bases with no gene match: 4. The CDR3 is 15 residues long. This CDR3 reads CASSSGTGHNSPLHF. CDR3 nucleotide sequence: TGTGCCAGCAGTTCCGGGACAGGCCATAATTCACCCCTCCACTTT.

The chain links TRBV6-5 to TRBJ1-2; 11 bases align to TRBD1. V lost 4 bases and J lost 8; bases outside the gene matches: 6. The CDR3 is 14 amino acids. Germline loops: CDR1 MNHEY, CDR2 SVGAGI. The CDR3 DNA reads as TGTGCCAGCAGTTGGACAGGGGGCCTTCGGGGCTACACCTTC. It translates to CASSWTGGLRGYTF.

Notes on this clone: One end of the junction is discordant with germline, which a read error may explain. The gene calls are TRBV4-1 and TRBJ2-7, with D perhaps TRBD1 (5 bases). The CDR3 covers 15 residues. The germline V gene encodes CDR1 MGHRA and CDR2 YSYEKL. The CDR3 is CAGSPLRQGSYEQYF. Written as DNA, the CDR3 is TGCGCCGGCAGCCCCTTGAGGCAGGGCTCCTACGAGCAGTACTTC.

V usage is TRBV7-7 and J usage is TRBJ2-7, with no clear D. CDR1 and CDR2 (germline): SSHAT, FNYEAQ (reference sequence). V gave up 0 bases and J gave up 5 bases, with 8 bases separating them. The CDR3 has 13 residues. The CDR3 is CASSLASSDEQYF. The CDR3, as DNA: TGTGCCAGCAGCTTAGCCTCTTCTGACGAGCAGTACTTC.

DNA for the CDR3: TGTGCCAGCAGTGAATGGTACAGGAGCTCCTATAATTCACCCCTCCACTTT. Residues: CASSEWYRSSYNSPLHF. This chain connects TRBV6-1 to TRBJ1-6; perhaps TRBD1 as D (5 bases). Deletions cut 2 bases from V and 0 bases from J, with 11 bases between. Germline-derived CDR1 and CDR2 are MNHNS and SASEGT. This CDR3 is built from 17 residues.

V and J are TRBV7-6 and TRBJ2-6; tentative D call: TRBD1 (5 bases). Deletions cut 5 bases from V and 4 bases from J, with 15 bases between. CDR1 and CDR2 (germline): SGHVS, FNYEAQ. CDR3 length: 16 amino acids. The CDR3 region has the DNA TGTGCCAGCAGCGAGGAAGGGGTAGCCGGGGCCAACGTCCTGACTTTC. Protein product: CASSEEGVAGANVLTF.

This chain's CDR3 is CASSLVGQGETQYF. The CDR3, as DNA: TGCGCCAGCAGCTTGGTTGGACAGGGGGAGACCCAGTACTTC. V gene TRBV5-1 combines with J gene TRBJ2-5; 9 bases are shared with TRBD1. The germline V gene has CDR1 SGHRS and CDR2 YFSETQ. With 0 bases clipped from V and 5 bases from J, the junction kept 2 bases outside the gene matches. The CDR3 loop spans 14 amino acids.

The chain carries TRBV5-6 and TRBJ1-2; 12 positions agree with TRBD1. Losses at the gene ends were 3 bases for V and 0 bases for J; bases not matched to a gene: 3. CDR1 is SGHDT and CDR2 is YYEEEE in the germline V gene. The CDR3 consists of 16 residues. The CDR3 DNA is TGTGCCAGCAGCTACCGGGACAGGGGGCCTAACTATGGCTACACCTTC. Amino acid sequence: CASSYRDRGPNYGYTF. Together with reference TRBV5-6 and TRBJ1-2, the CDR3 gives the full variable domain: DAGVTQSPTHLIKTRGQQVTLRCSPKSGHDTVSWYQQALGQGPQFIFQYYEEEERQRGNFPDRFSGHQFPNYSSELNVNALLLGDSALYLCASSYRDRGPNYGYTFGSGTRLTVV.

The chain is built from TRBV11-3 and TRBJ2-1, with a weak D call TRBD2 (6 bases). Per the germline V gene, CDR1 is SGHNT and CDR2 is YENEEA. This CDR3 is built from 17 residues. Trimming removed 0 bases from V and 5 bases from J, with 17 bases in between. This chain's CDR3 is CASSLDYRETANNEQFF. In nucleotides, the CDR3 is TGTGCCAGCAGCTTAGATTACCGGGAGACGGCCAACAATGAGCAGTTCTTC.

The V call is TRBV30, the J call TRBJ1-5; D not certain. This CDR3 has 13 residues. CDR1 is GTSNPN and CDR2 is SVGIG in the germline V gene (reference sequence). V lost 1 base and J lost 2, with 6 bases in between. CDR3 DNA: TGTGCCTGGAGTGAAAGAGGCAATCAGCCCCAGCATTTT. Translating gives CAWSERGNQPQHF.

This chain joins TRBV11-2 and TRBJ1-6, with 7 bases that match TRBD1. CDR1 is SGHAT, CDR2 FQNNGV, per germline. The CDR3 extends over 15 amino acids. Unmatched junction bases numbered 5, after V lost 5 bases and J lost 4 bases. The chain's CDR3 is CASSGGTAYNSPLHF. Written as DNA, the CDR3 is TGTGCCAGCAGCGGAGGGACAGCGTATAATTCACCCCTCCACTTT.

This rearrangement joins TRBV7-8 to TRBJ1-4; unclear D gene. This CDR3 is 17 amino acids long. Trimming removed 0 bases at V and 0 bases at J, with 11 bases between. In germline, CDR1 is SGHVS, CDR2 FQNEAQ. CDR3 coding DNA: TGTGCCAGCAGCTTAGCGGTGCACGGTGCAACTAATGAAAAACTGTTTTTT. Translating gives CASSLAVHGATNEKLFF.

This clone was observed a handful of times. This chain joins TRBV4-1 and TRBJ1-1, with a weak D call TRBD1 (5 bases). The germline gives CDR1 MGHRA, CDR2 YSYEKL. Trimming cost V 5 bases and J 0 bases, with 10 bases left between them. The CDR3 runs to 14 residues. Here the CDR3 reads CASSYGQLNTEAFF. In nucleotides, the CDR3 is TGCGCCAGCAGCTACGGACAATTGAACACTGAAGCTTTCTTT.

CDR3 in DNA: TGTGCCAGCAGTCCGAATGGACTAGCGGGCAATGAGCAGTTCTTC. This encodes CASSPNGLAGNEQFF. The chain employs TRBV27 and TRBJ2-1; 11 bases align to TRBD2. Trimming cost V 5 bases and J 6 bases; bases outside gene matches: 6. The CDR3 is 15 residues long. Per germline, CDR1 MNHEY and CDR2 SMNVEV (reference sequence).

The chain joins TRBV7-9 to TRBJ2-7; TRBD1 is a possible D gene (5 bases). V was cut by 1 base and J by 7 bases, with 11 bases left in between. Per germline, CDR1 SEHNR and CDR2 FQNEAQ (reference sequence). The CDR3 has 13 amino acids. DNA for the CDR3: TGTGCCAGCAGCTTAGAAGGGGTCCGAGAGCAGTACTTC. Amino acids: CASSLEGVREQYF.

The CDR3 sequence is CAIAQGGRDYGYTF. CDR3 in DNA: TGTGCCATTGCACAGGGGGGACGGGACTATGGCTACACCTTC. The chain has TRBV10-3 and TRBJ1-2; TRBD1 aligns across 8 bases. V shed 9 bases, J shed 3 bases, and the junction held 9 bases outside the gene matches. CDR3 length: 14 residues. Germline CDR1 ENHRY, CDR2 SYGVKD.

A single count supports this clone. This chain connects TRBV27 to TRBJ2-5, with 7 bases matching TRBD2. Per the germline V gene, CDR1 is MNHEY and CDR2 is SMNVEV (reference sequence). The CDR3 is 16 amino acids. Germline trimming cut 0 bases from V and 5 bases from J; bases unmatched to any gene: 9. The CDR3 reads CASSLSRGGEWETQYF. CDR3 DNA: TGTGCCAGCAGTTTATCCCGTGGGGGGGAGTGGGAGACCCAGTACTTC.

V is TRBV7-9 and J is TRBJ1-3, with TRBD1 as a possible D gene (6 bases). Germline V gives CDR1 SEHNR, CDR2 FQNEAQ (reference sequence). The length of the CDR3 is 18 residues. Trimming took 7 bases from V and 4 from J, leaving 26 bases between them. The CDR3 coding sequence is TGTGCCAGCATCGTATCCTTCCGGGGGGCTCAGTTGGGAAACACCATATATTTT. This sequence encodes CASIVSFRGAQLGNTIYF.

The V call is TRBV2, the J call TRBJ2-7, with TRBD2 as a possible D gene (6 bases). Trimming took 8 bases from V and 4 from J, leaving 21 bases between them. CDR3 length: 15 amino acids. Germline V lookup: CDR1 SNHLY, CDR2 FYNNEI. The CDR3 protein is CASGTTAGRAYEQYF. The CDR3 DNA is TGTGCCAGCGGCACTACTGCGGGACGAGCTTACGAGCAGTACTTC.

The gene calls are TRBV13 and TRBJ2-7; 7 bases map to TRBD1. The CDR3 totals 14 residues. The germline V gene encodes CDR1 PRHDT and CDR2 FYEKMQ (reference sequence). The V and J ends lost 2 bases and 5 bases, in that order; junction bases with no gene match: 6. The CDR3 DNA sequence: TGTGCCAGCAGCTTATACAGGGGTCTGGACGAGCAGTACTTC. Protein: CASSLYRGLDEQYF.

This clone was counted a single time. V is TRBV7-6 and J is TRBJ2-5; D possibly corresponds to TRBD1 (5 bases). The CDR3 contains 12 residues. In germline, CDR1 is SGHVS, CDR2 FNYEAQ. The ends were cut back, 8 bases at V and 3 bases at J, with 10 bases in the middle. CDR3 bases: TGTGCCAGCCATGGGGCGGAAGAGACCCAGTACTTC. Translating it yields CASHGAEETQYF.

The V and J genes are TRBV28 and TRBJ1-2, with 8 positions matching TRBD1. Per germline, CDR1 MDHEN and CDR2 SYDVKM. There are 13 residues in the CDR3. Trimming cost V 4 bases and J 8 bases; bases outside gene matches: 6. The chain's CDR3 is CASSSGDRSGYTF. CDR3 coding DNA: TGTGCCAGCAGTTCCGGGGACAGGAGCGGCTACACCTTC.

The chain recombines TRBV28 with TRBJ2-7; possibly TRBD1 for D (5 bases). The CDR3 runs 15 residues. V shed 4 bases and J shed 0 bases, with 13 bases lying between them. Per germline, CDR1 MDHEN and CDR2 SYDVKM. CDR3 bases: TGTGCCAGCAGTTCATATTCAGGGTTCTCCTACGAGCAGTACTTC. Encoded protein: CASSSYSGFSYEQYF.

CDR3 in amino acids: CASSRRLAHPGQETQYF. Written as DNA, the CDR3 is TGTGCCAGCAGCCGACGTCTAGCCCACCCGGGTCAAGAGACCCAGTACTTC. The chain recombines TRBV11-3 with TRBJ2-5, with D perhaps TRBD2 (5 bases). V was trimmed by 5 bases and J by 2 bases, leaving 21 bases between them. This CDR3 has 17 residues. CDR1 is SGHNT and CDR2 is YENEEA in the germline V gene.

The chain joins TRBV2 to TRBJ1-2; D not certain. Per the germline V gene, CDR1 is SNHLY and CDR2 is FYNNEI. V lost 1 base and J 3 bases, leaving 6 bases between the germline ends. This CDR3 has 13 residues. CDR3 DNA sequence: TGTGCCAGCAGTGAAGACGGTTACTATGGCTACACCTTC. Its protein product is CASSEDGYYGYTF.

The CDR3 sequence is CASSILPANYGYTF. The DNA of the CDR3 is TGTGCCAGTAGTATTTTACCAGCTAACTATGGCTACACCTTC. The chain is built from TRBV19 and TRBJ1-2; D ambiguous. V shed 3 bases and J shed 0 bases, with 8 bases lying between them. Germline V gives CDR1 LNHDA, CDR2 SQIVND (reference sequence). The CDR3 totals 14 residues.

The rearrangement uses TRBV7-9 and TRBJ1-1; D is perhaps TRBD1 (6 bases). Germline values: CDR1 SEHNR, CDR2 FQNEAQ (reference sequence). This CDR3 is 12 amino acids long. V lost 5 bases and J 6 bases, leaving 10 bases between the germline ends. This CDR3 is CASSRSGAEAFF. The CDR3 DNA follows: TGTGCCAGCAGCCGATCAGGGGCTGAAGCTTTCTTT.